The 21 T cell receptor beta chains listed next were all sequenced from one sample in a study of cytomegalovirus exposure and HLA in healthy donors. Amplification used 60 Vbeta primers and 13 Jbeta primers. Method: immunoSEQ multiplex PCR; TCRdb's copy keeps in-frame clones and lacks some. The sample lists fewer than 200,000 clones, 65% to 90% occurring once. The sequenced material came from PBMCs. These receptors came from a male donor in good health and CMV-seronegative.

The chain recombines TRBV2 with TRBJ2-7; 7 bases fit TRBD1. V shed 2 bases, J shed 6 bases, and the junction held 7 bases outside the gene matches. Germline V gives CDR1 SNHLY, CDR2 FYNNEI. This CDR3 is 14 amino acids long. In DNA form, the CDR3 reads TGTGCCAGCAGTGAAAGACAGGGACGGGGCGAGCAGTACTTC. Translating gives CASSERQGRGEQYF.

This clone has just a few counts. CDR3 DNA sequence: TGCGCCAGCAGAGGGGGCATCTCTGGAAACACCATATATTTT. This codes for CASRGGISGNTIYF. The chain combines TRBV5-1 with TRBJ1-3, with 7 bases identical to TRBD1. This CDR3 contains 14 residues. J gave up 0 bases and V 5 bases, and 2 bases lay outside the gene matches. Germline lookup yields CDR1 SGHRS and CDR2 YFSETQ.

This chain connects TRBV19 to TRBJ2-7; D is possibly TRBD2 (5 bases). Between the trimmed V and J ends, which lost 6 bases and 0 bases, there was a span of 12 bases. Germline V gives CDR1 LNHDA, CDR2 SQIVND (reference sequence). The CDR3 spans 14 residues. The CDR3 reads CASSTRFNSYEQYF. DNA for the CDR3: TGTGCCAGTAGCACTAGGTTTAACTCCTACGAGCAGTACTTC.

The chain couples TRBV25-1 to TRBJ1-4, with TRBD1 matching over 8 bases. Germline values: CDR1 MGHDK, CDR2 SYGVNS. The CDR3 runs to 17 residues. After removal of 0 bases from V and 4 bases from J, the junction contained 7 bases not matched to a gene. The CDR3: CASSEYPGGRGNEKLFF. CDR3 nucleotides: TGTGCCAGCAGTGAATATCCAGGGGGCCGCGGTAATGAAAAACTGTTTTTT.

This rearrangement joins TRBV5-6 to TRBJ2-1, with TRBD2 matching 7 bases. The CDR3 contains 16 residues. Germline-derived CDR1 and CDR2 are SGHDT and YYEEEE. V gave up 5 bases and J gave up 0 bases; unmatched junction bases: 8. The CDR3 spells CASSRRGVNSYNEQFF. The CDR3 nucleotides read TGTGCCAGCAGTCGCCGGGGGGTAAACTCCTACAATGAGCAGTTCTTC.

The chain uses TRBV6-4 and TRBJ2-6; the D gene is possibly TRBD2 (5 bases). Trimming shortened V by 2 bases and J by 4 bases, and 12 bases separated the two germline ends. This CDR3 is 16 amino acids long. Germline-derived CDR1 and CDR2 are MRHNA and SNTAGT. CDR3 coding DNA: TGTGCCAGCAGTGACGAGGGTCGGGCCGGGGCCAACGTCCTGACTTTC. Translated, it gives CASSDEGRAGANVLTF.

This clone was seen just once. This chain links TRBV7-8 with TRBJ1-5; 11 nucleotides line up with TRBD1. This CDR3 has 16 amino acids. Germline CDR1 reads SGHVS; CDR2 reads FQNEAQ. V dropped 6 bases and J dropped 3; count of bases not matched to a gene: 7. CDR3 sequence: CASRISGQGVNQPQHF. Here the CDR3 DNA reads TGTGCCAGCAGGATTTCGGGACAGGGGGTCAATCAGCCCCAGCATTTT.

The rearrangement links TRBV11-2 to TRBJ1-6; D gene ambiguous. This CDR3 region has 17 residues. Germline CDR1 SGHAT, CDR2 FQNNGV. V shed 5 bases and J shed 7 bases, with 21 bases lying between them. This CDR3 reads CASSPTSRTGVNSPLHF. Written as DNA, the CDR3 is TGTGCCAGCAGCCCAACAAGCCGCACGGGAGTGAATTCACCCCTCCACTTT.

This chain joins TRBV7-9 and TRBJ1-2; 7 positions agree with TRBD1. Trimming removed 1 base from V and 8 bases from J; junction bases left unmatched: 10. This CDR3 contains 15 residues. The germline V gene has CDR1 SEHNR and CDR2 FQNEAQ (reference sequence). CDR3 sequence reads: CASSLGGQATRGYTF. Here the CDR3 DNA reads TGTGCCAGCAGCTTAGGAGGACAGGCTACGAGGGGCTACACCTTC.

This clone was recorded only once. J is TRBJ1-5 and V is TRBV4-1; D remains unclear. With 3 bases removed from V and 1 base from J, the gap between germline ends came to 13 bases. Looked up from germline, CDR1 is MGHRA and CDR2 is YSYEKL. The CDR3 has 16 amino acids. The CDR3 DNA reads as TGCGCCAGCAGCCAGACCGCCGAGGTAAGCAATCAGCCCCAGCATTTT. This gives the protein CASSQTAEVSNQPQHF.

The CDR3 DNA follows: TGTGCCAGCAGTGAAGTTGAGCGGATAACACCCCTCCACTTT. Translation: CASSEVERITPLHF. The chain couples TRBV6-1 to TRBJ1-6; no firm D call. Germline V lookup: CDR1 MNHNS, CDR2 SASEGT. The ends were cut back, 1 base at V and 11 bases at J, with 12 bases in the middle. The CDR3 has 14 residues.

The V gene is TRBV7-2, the J gene TRBJ1-6; maybe TRBD1 (6 bases). CDR3 size: 16 residues. Germline CDR1 reads SGHTA; CDR2 reads FQGNSA. V was cut by 0 bases and J by 10 bases, with 16 bases left in between. CDR3 in amino acids: CASSLAPTGGGSPLHF. The DNA for the CDR3 is TGTGCCAGCAGCTTAGCGCCGACGGGGGGCGGCTCACCCCTCCACTTT.

This sequence joins TRBV5-8 and TRBJ2-7; 10 bases are shared with TRBD1. Germline V lookup: CDR1 SGHTS, CDR2 YDEGEE. This CDR3 contains 17 residues. V lost 1 base and J lost 6; bases outside the gene matches: 13. CDR3 DNA: TGTGCCAGCAGCTTGTTTTGGGGGGGACAGGGGTTCAGCGAGCAGTACTTC. This translates into CASSLFWGGQGFSEQYF.

This chain uses TRBV16 with TRBJ1-6; 8 bases are shared with TRBD1. Per germline, CDR1 KGHSY and CDR2 FQNENV. This CDR3 has 14 amino acids. The ends lost 8 bases at V and 5 bases at J; junction bases unmatched: 5. For the CDR3, the DNA is TGTGCCAGCGCCCCGGACAGGGATAATTCACCCCTCCACTTT. This translates into CASAPDRDNSPLHF.

The chain joins TRBV19 to TRBJ2-5, with TRBD1 matching over 10 bases. V shed 6 bases, J shed 4 bases, and the junction held 2 bases outside the gene matches. CDR3 size: 13 residues. Germline V gene lookup returns CDR1 LNHDA and CDR2 SQIVND (reference sequence). The CDR3 loop reads CASRRTGGETQYF. CDR3 DNA: TGTGCCAGTAGAAGGACAGGGGGAGAGACCCAGTACTTC.

The chain joins TRBV23-1 to TRBJ2-5; tentative D call: TRBD1 (6 bases). TRBV23-1 is an ORF, with its function uncertain. V lost 6 bases and J lost 2, with 13 bases in between. This CDR3 region has 14 residues. The chain's CDR3 is CASSVQQGQETQYF. Written as DNA, the CDR3 is TGCGCCAGCAGCGTGCAACAGGGACAAGAGACCCAGTACTTC.

The chain employs TRBV19 and TRBJ1-1, with 8 bases identical to TRBD1. J was trimmed by 5 bases and V by 4 bases; bases with no gene match: 9. This CDR3 is built from 15 residues. Germline loops: CDR1 LNHDA, CDR2 SQIVND (reference sequence). The CDR3 DNA reads as TGTGCCAGTAGTACTCGGACAGGGCGGGGGACTGAAGCTTTCTTT. Its protein product is CASSTRTGRGTEAFF.

A word on this clone: Sequence at one end of the junction differs from germline and may be a read error. The CDR3 nucleotides are TGTTCCAGCGGGACAGCCTACGAGCAGTACTTC. It encodes CSSGTAYEQYF. This chain uses TRBV7-9 with TRBJ2-7, with D perhaps matching TRBD1 or TRBD2 (7 bases each). The CDR3 spans 11 residues. Germline loops: CDR1 SEHNR, CDR2 FQNEAQ (reference sequence).

V gene TRBV19 combines with J gene TRBJ2-1; 12 bases align to TRBD2. The CDR3 contains 14 residues. The germline V gene encodes CDR1 LNHDA and CDR2 SQIVND (reference sequence). V lost 3 bases, J lost 12 bases, and 6 bases stayed unmatched. CDR3 amino acids: CASSIKATSGGQFF. CDR3 coding DNA: TGTGCCAGTAGTATTAAGGCGACTAGCGGGGGGCAGTTCTTC.

This clone occurred a few times. The V call is TRBV5-1, the J call TRBJ1-6; D is unresolved. V was pared by 0 bases and J by 10 bases, with 14 bases between. The CDR3 contains 15 residues. CDR1 is SGHRS, CDR2 YFSETQ, per germline. The CDR3 DNA reads TGCGCCAGCAGCTTGGCCGTCGAGGGATACTCACCCCTCCACTTT. Its protein is CASSLAVEGYSPLHF.

This clone showed up just once. The chain is built from TRBV6-1 and TRBJ2-3; D call uncertain. Trimming shortened V by 3 bases and J by 2 bases, and 9 bases separated the two germline ends. The CDR3 consists of 14 residues. Germline lookup yields CDR1 MNHNS and CDR2 SASEGT. CDR3 region: CASSDTAYTDTQYF. CDR3 coding DNA: TGTGCCAGCAGTGACACTGCTTACACAGATACGCAGTATTTT.